Presented here are 32 T cell receptor beta chains from one specimen sequenced in a study of Ad26.COV2.S vaccination and SARS-CoV-2 variants. This sample's treatment: around 19 received Ad26.COV2.S at low or high dose, single or two shots; about 5 received placebo; per-sample allocation not given. Samples analyzed were those drawn on day 63 after the first vaccine or placebo injection. Some clones are missing from TCRdb's copy, which holds only in-frame ones; the method was immunoSEQ multiplex PCR. The table shows around 400,000 clones, with 90% occurring only once. Sequenced material: peripheral blood, taken in a trial of Ad26.COV2.S vaccine versus placebo. Source of these receptors: a person between 18 and 59 years old who received the Ad26.COV2.S COVID-19 vaccine or a placebo.

The chain links TRBV12-5 to TRBJ2-1, with 7 bases lining up with TRBD2. The CDR3 is 13 amino acids. The V segment lost 8 bases and the J segment 5 bases; nucleotides outside the gene matches: 6. The germline gives CDR1 LGHNT, CDR2 FRNRAP. The CDR3 is CASMGGFDNEQFF. As DNA, the CDR3 is TGTGCTAGTATGGGGGGGTTTGACAATGAGCAGTTCTTC.

V is TRBV9 and J is TRBJ2-2, with 12 positions matching TRBD2. The CDR3 runs 17 residues. CDR1 and CDR2 (germline): SGDLS, YYNGEE. The V segment lost 0 bases and the J segment 7 bases; nucleotides outside the gene matches: 7. Here the CDR3 DNA reads TGTGCCAGCAGCGTAGGCCTAGCGGGAGGGCCAGACGGGGAGCTGTTTTTT. It encodes CASSVGLAGGPDGELFF. Complete variable domain (other parts from reference TRBV9 and TRBJ2-2): DSGVTQTPKHLITATGQRVTLRCSPRSGDLSVYWYQQSLDQGLQFLIQYYNGEERAKGNILERFSAQQFPDLHSELNLSSLELGDSALYFCASSVGLAGGPDGELFFGEGSRLTVL.

This chain links TRBV6-1 with TRBJ1-2; D is undetermined. The CDR3 runs to 14 residues. Germline V gene lookup returns CDR1 MNHNS and CDR2 SASEGT. V was pared by 3 bases and J by 8 bases, with 16 bases between. CDR3 nucleotides: TGTGCCAGCAGTGAGTCCACGGGTTCGTGGGGCTACACCTTC. It translates to CASSESTGSWGYTF.

V gene TRBV2 combines with J gene TRBJ2-2, with 7 bases identical to TRBD2. The germline V gene encodes CDR1 SNHLY and CDR2 FYNNEI. The CDR3 totals 15 residues. The V segment lost 6 bases and the J segment 0 bases; nucleotides outside the gene matches: 4. The chain's CDR3 is CASRARGANTGELFF. CDR3 coding DNA: TGTGCCAGCAGGGCCCGGGGGGCGAACACCGGGGAGCTGTTTTTT. Variable domain in full (rest from reference TRBV2 and TRBJ2-2): EPEVTQTPSHQVTQMGQEVILRCVPISNHLYFYWYRQILGQKVEFLVSFYNNEISEKSEIFDDQFSVERPDGSNFTLKIRSTKLEDSAMYFCASRARGANTGELFFGEGSRLTVL.

J is TRBJ2-5 and V is TRBV24-1; 8 bases are shared with TRBD1. CDR3 length: 15 residues. Trimming at V came to 6 bases and at J to 4 bases, leaving 9 bases not matched to a gene. Per germline, CDR1 KGHDR and CDR2 SFDVKD. CDR3 in amino acids: CATSTRTGSIETQYF. CDR3 nucleotides: TGTGCCACCAGTACGCGGACAGGGTCAATAGAGACCCAGTACTTC.

The chain joins TRBV11-2 to TRBJ2-7; TRBD2 aligns across 7 bases. Per the germline V gene, CDR1 is SGHAT and CDR2 is FQNNGV. V shed 1 base and J 0 bases; nucleotides not matched to a gene: 3. The CDR3 runs 15 residues. The CDR3 loop reads CASSLALAVSYEQYF. As DNA, the CDR3 is TGTGCCAGCAGCTTAGCGCTAGCGGTCTCCTACGAGCAGTACTTC.

The rearrangement joins TRBV5-6 to TRBJ2-7, with D possibly matching TRBD1 (6 bases). Trimming took off 4 bases at V and 3 bases at J, with 14 bases between the two ends. The CDR3 consists of 14 residues. Germline V CDR1 and CDR2: SGHDT, YYEEEE. The CDR3: CASSQTGSLYEQYF. The CDR3 coding sequence is TGTGCCAGCAGCCAAACAGGGAGTCTCTACGAGCAGTACTTC. Full variable domain (remainder filled in from reference TRBV5-6 and TRBJ2-7): DAGVTQSPTHLIKTRGQQVTLRCSPKSGHDTVSWYQQALGQGPQFIFQYYEEEERQRGNFPDRFSGHQFPNYSSELNVNALLLGDSALYLCASSQTGSLYEQYFGPGTRLTVT.

V usage is TRBV27 and J usage is TRBJ2-7; D is unclear. The length of the CDR3 is 13 residues. CDR1 and CDR2 from the germline V gene are MNHEY and SMNVEV (reference sequence). V was cut by 0 bases and J by 4 bases, with 7 bases left in between. CDR3 nucleotides: TGTGCCAGCAGTTTATCGGATAGGTACGAGCAGTACTTC. Protein product: CASSLSDRYEQYF.

The chain employs TRBV5-4 and TRBJ2-6, with D possibly TRBD2 on 5 matching bases. Trimming cost V 0 bases and J 2 bases, with 9 bases left between them. CDR1 SGHNT and CDR2 YYREEE come from the germline V gene (reference sequence). CDR3 length: 16 amino acids. For the CDR3, the DNA is TGTGCCAGCAGCTTGGGTCGGGAAGCTGGGGCCAACGTCCTGACTTTC. This gives the protein CASSLGREAGANVLTF.

The V call is TRBV7-9, the J call TRBJ1-1; 10 positions match TRBD1. Germline V CDR1 and CDR2: SEHNR, FQNEAQ (reference sequence). The CDR3 is 16 amino acids. The ends lost 5 bases at V and 4 bases at J; junction bases unmatched: 10. In DNA form, the CDR3 reads TGTGCCAGCAGCCTTGGGACAGGGGCACTGGGCACTGAAGCTTTCTTT. Amino acids: CASSLGTGALGTEAFF.

This clone was recorded a few times. CDR3 in amino acids: CASSLALTANSNQPQHF. CDR3 in DNA: TGTGCCAGCAGCTTGGCCTTGACAGCGAATAGCAATCAGCCCCAGCATTTT. The chain combines TRBV5-6 with TRBJ1-5; weak D call: TRBD1 (5 bases). CDR3 length: 17 residues. Trimming took off 0 bases at V and 0 bases at J, with 13 bases between the two ends. Germline CDR1 reads SGHDT; CDR2 reads YYEEEE.

The CDR3 region is CASSERTSGRRVSTDTQYF. The CDR3 DNA is TGTGCCAGCAGTGAGAGGACTAGCGGGAGGAGGGTTAGCACAGATACGCAGTATTTT. The chain combines TRBV6-1 with TRBJ2-3; 14 nucleotides match TRBD2. CDR1 and CDR2 from the germline V gene are MNHNS and SASEGT. With V trimmed by 3 bases and J by 0 bases, 8 bases remained unmatched. CDR3 size: 19 residues.

The genes are TRBV11-3 and TRBJ2-2; 9 bases line up with TRBD2. CDR1 is SGHNT and CDR2 is YENEEA in the germline V gene. This CDR3 region has 14 residues. The V segment lost 3 bases and the J segment 5 bases; nucleotides outside the gene matches: 1. The CDR3 protein is CASSLRGGTGELFF. For the CDR3, the DNA is TGTGCCAGCAGCTTGCGGGGGGGGACCGGGGAGCTGTTTTTT.

This chain joins TRBV14 and TRBJ1-4; the match to TRBD1 covers 8 bases. The CDR3 loop spans 15 amino acids. CDR1 and CDR2 (germline): SGHDN, FVKESK. With 1 base clipped from V and 8 bases from J, the junction kept 6 bases outside the gene matches. CDR3 sequence (DNA): TGTGCCAGCAGCCAAGCGGCAACAGGGGGAGAAAAACTGTTTTTT. Translated: CASSQAATGGEKLFF.

About this clone itself: The same CDR3 can be traced to other DNA sequences in this sample. This chain links TRBV30 with TRBJ1-6; no clear D gene. Between the trimmed V and J ends, which lost 0 bases and 7 bases, there was a span of 4 bases. The CDR3 covers 12 residues. Germline values: CDR1 GTSNPN, CDR2 SVGIG (reference sequence). CDR3 nucleotide sequence: TGTGCCTGGAGTGTAAACAATTCACCCCTCCACTTT. Its translation: CAWSVNNSPLHF.

This chain connects TRBV19 to TRBJ2-7; 7 nucleotides match TRBD1. The CDR3 sequence is 13 residues long. Germline CDR1 is LNHDA and CDR2 is SQIVND (reference sequence). V was clipped by 7 bases and J by 7 bases; unmatched bases: 10. CDR3 bases: TGTGCCAGTAATTGGAGACAGGGTGATGAGCAGTACTTC. Translating it yields CASNWRQGDEQYF.

The CDR3 sequence is CASSYRDRFYEQYF. The CDR3 DNA reads TGTGCCAGCAGTTACCGGGACAGGTTCTACGAGCAGTACTTC. The rearrangement joins TRBV6-5 to TRBJ2-7, with TRBD1 matching over 8 bases. The germline V gene encodes CDR1 MNHEY and CDR2 SVGAGI. CDR3 length: 14 amino acids. V shed 2 bases and J 3 bases; nucleotides not matched to a gene: 3.

The chain couples TRBV14 to TRBJ2-1; 10 bases align to TRBD2. CDR3 length equals 22 residues. The V and J ends lost 0 bases and 4 bases, in that order; junction bases with no gene match: 21. Looked up from germline, CDR1 is SGHDN and CDR2 is FVKESK. CDR3 amino acids: CASSQDDITSGTIAYRYNEQFF. Written as DNA, the CDR3 is TGTGCCAGCAGCCAAGATGACATTACTAGCGGGACTATAGCCTACAGATACAATGAGCAGTTCTTC.

The rearrangement joins TRBV7-2 to TRBJ2-2; 12 positions match TRBD2. With 1 base clipped from V and 7 bases from J, the junction kept 10 bases outside the gene matches. Germline values: CDR1 SGHTA, CDR2 FQGNSA. This CDR3 comprises 18 residues. In nucleotides, the CDR3 is TGTGCCAGCAGCTTAGTGGTTCTACTAGCGGGAGGAGGCGGGGAGCTGTTTTTT. It specifies CASSLVVLLAGGGGELFF.

This chain uses TRBV27 with TRBJ1-6; TRBD1 might be the D (5 bases). The CDR3 extends over 17 amino acids. CDR1 and CDR2 (germline): MNHEY, SMNVEV (reference sequence). V lost 0 bases, J lost 2 bases, and 11 bases lay in between. The CDR3: CASSLSSGSAYNSPLHF. CDR3 DNA sequence: TGTGCCAGCAGTTTATCTTCAGGGTCCGCCTATAATTCACCCCTCCACTTT.

The chain combines TRBV7-9 with TRBJ1-2; D might be TRBD1 (5 bases). Trimming stripped 5 bases from V and 7 bases from J, with 14 bases between. This CDR3 has 13 residues. CDR1 is SEHNR and CDR2 is FQNEAQ in the germline V gene (reference sequence). The CDR3 spells CASSPGRRGGYTF. CDR3 nucleotide sequence: TGTGCCAGCAGCCCGGGACGGCGTGGTGGCTACACCTTC.

The chain couples TRBV18 to TRBJ1-6, with 7 bases that match TRBD1. This CDR3 comprises 13 residues. V lost 8 bases and J lost 9; bases outside the gene matches: 7. From germline, CDR1 is KGHSH and CDR2 LQKENI. CDR3 bases: TGTGCCAGCCTATTGACAGGGACTTCACCCCTCCACTTT. Amino acids: CASLLTGTSPLHF.

This clone was observed once. The rearrangement joins TRBV19 to TRBJ2-1, with a tentative D call TRBD2 (6 bases). Germline CDR1 LNHDA, CDR2 SQIVND (reference sequence). The CDR3 sequence is 14 residues long. V lost 5 bases and J lost 8, with 16 bases in between. The CDR3 nucleotides are TGTGCCAGTAGTCGGGAGCGCAGTATCGATGAGCAGTTCTTC. This codes for CASSRERSIDEQFF.

V is TRBV7-2 and J is TRBJ2-4; TRBD2 agrees at 9 bases. From germline, CDR1 is SGHTA and CDR2 FQGNSA. The CDR3 extends over 16 amino acids. V lost 5 bases to trimming and J lost 9 bases; unmatched junction nucleotides: 14. Here the CDR3 reads CASSQGLAPSESIQYF. As DNA, the CDR3 is TGTGCCAGCAGCCAAGGACTAGCGCCCTCGGAGAGCATTCAGTACTTC.

The count of this clone is one. The gene calls are TRBV2 and TRBJ2-7; TRBD1 agrees at 7 bases. This CDR3 is 17 amino acids long. The V and J ends lost 3 bases and 2 bases, in that order; junction bases with no gene match: 13. Germline CDR1 and CDR2: SNHLY and FYNNEI. CDR3 residues: CASSDERKIGTAYEQYF. The CDR3 bases are TGTGCCAGCAGTGACGAACGGAAAATCGGGACAGCCTACGAGCAGTACTTC.

The rearrangement uses TRBV7-2 and TRBJ2-5; 10 positions match TRBD2. V was pared by 1 base and J by 5 bases, with 10 bases of the junction left unmatched. Germline CDR1 SGHTA, CDR2 FQGNSA. CDR3 length: 17 residues. The CDR3 protein is CASSLVGAGGLGETQYF. The CDR3 DNA reads TGTGCCAGCAGCTTAGTGGGAGCGGGAGGGCTTGGGGAGACCCAGTACTTC.

The CDR3 bases are TGCGCCAGCAGCCTGGGCCGGAGCACAGATACGCAGTATTTT. Translating gives CASSLGRSTDTQYF. The V and J genes are TRBV5-1 and TRBJ2-3; D is ambiguous. This CDR3 spans 14 amino acids. V lost 4 bases to trimming and J lost 0 bases, with 9 bases between them. Germline-derived CDR1 and CDR2 are SGHRS and YFSETQ.

This sequence joins TRBV5-1 and TRBJ1-2, with TRBD1 matching over 8 bases. CDR3 length: 14 amino acids. Germline CDR1 SGHRS, CDR2 YFSETQ. V lost 0 bases to trimming and J lost 7 bases; unmatched junction nucleotides: 5. The DNA for the CDR3 is TGCGCCAGCAGCTTGGCCGGACAGGGAGGTGGCTACACCTTC. This sequence encodes CASSLAGQGGGYTF.

The chain links TRBV6-2 or TRBV6-3 to TRBJ1-5, with D possibly TRBD1 on 6 matching bases. Germline V lookup: CDR1 MNHEY, CDR2 SVGEGT. Trimming removed 1 base at V and 0 bases at J, with 16 bases between. The CDR3 extends over 18 amino acids. DNA of the CDR3: TGTGCCAGCAGTTACTACAGGGCGAAAGATATTAGCAATCAGCCCCAGCATTTT. Its translation: CASSYYRAKDISNQPQHF.

The rearrangement uses TRBV6-6 and TRBJ1-6; 11 bases agree with TRBD1. From germline, CDR1 is MNHNY and CDR2 SVGAGI (reference sequence). The junction had 4 bases not matched to a gene; V was cut back by 2 bases and J by 10 bases. The CDR3 consists of 15 residues. The CDR3 is CASSYRGTGGSPLHF. The CDR3 nucleotides read TGTGCCAGCAGTTACAGGGGGACAGGGGGGTCACCCCTCCACTTT.

The CDR3 nucleotides read TGTGCCAGTAGTTTCGGCGGGACCTATGGCTACACCTTC. Its translation: CASSFGGTYGYTF. The chain employs TRBV19 and TRBJ1-2, with D perhaps TRBD1 (5 bases). The CDR3 covers 13 residues. Trimming took off 5 bases at V and 4 bases at J, with 11 bases between the two ends. Germline values: CDR1 LNHDA, CDR2 SQIVND (reference sequence).

This chain links TRBV18 with TRBJ2-1; no clear D gene. The V end lost 5 bases, the J end lost 4 bases, and 3 bases lay between the germline ends. CDR1 KGHSH and CDR2 LQKENI come from the germline V gene. The CDR3 has 11 amino acids. The CDR3 bases are TGTGCCAGCTCAACGTACAATGAGCAGTTCTTC. Protein product: CASSTYNEQFF.